The 9 T cell receptor beta chains in this list originate from one sample, sequenced in a study of CD8 T cells in ankylosing spondylitis. One entry per CDR3 protein, called by TCRdb with MiXCR from the 5' RACE reads. This table has fewer than 250,000 distinct CDR3 sequences, approximately 24% appearing once. The specimen was blood, either unsorted or a sorted T cell fraction (not recorded which). These receptors all come from a male donor with ankylosing spondylitis or in good health (not recorded which).

Many counts were recorded for this clonotype. The chain is built from TRBV20-1 and TRBJ2-7; 8 bases agree with TRBD2. CDR3 length: 14 residues. The ends lost 5 bases at V and 4 bases at J; junction bases unmatched: 10. CDR1 DFQATT and CDR2 SNEGSKA come from the germline V gene (reference sequence). DNA of the CDR3: TGCAGTGCTGTTACTAGCGGTAGAGTTTACGAGCAGTACTTC. This gives the protein CSAVTSGRVYEQYF.

This clonotype showed up many times. V is TRBV4-1 and J is TRBJ1-2; D ambiguous. V was pared by 3 bases and J by 3 bases, with 14 bases between. This CDR3 has 15 amino acids. Per the germline V gene, CDR1 is MGHRA and CDR2 is YSYEKL. The CDR3 DNA follows: TGCGCCAGCAGCCACCGGGTGCCTGTTTACTATGGCTACACCTTC. Its protein product is CASSHRVPVYYGYTF.

This clonotype was seen a handful of times. The rearrangement joins TRBV3-1 to TRBJ2-1; D remains ambiguous. Germline-derived CDR1 and CDR2 are LGHDT and YNNKEL (reference sequence). There are 11 residues in the CDR3. Deletions cut 0 bases from V and 12 bases from J, with 6 bases between. The CDR3 sequence: CASSQESSQFF. The CDR3 DNA follows: TGTGCCAGCAGCCAAGAGTCGTCGCAGTTCTTC.

In this sample, this clonotype turned up many times. The chain combines TRBV4-1 with TRBJ2-5, with D hard to call. Germline V gene data show CDR1 as MGHRA and CDR2 as YSYEKL. The ends were cut back, 1 base at V and 2 bases at J, with 8 bases in the middle. This CDR3 comprises 14 residues. The DNA of the CDR3 is TGCGCCAGCAGCCAAGGCACAAATCAAGAGACCCAGTACTTC. Translated, it gives CASSQGTNQETQYF.

In this sample, this clonotype turned up many times. The gene calls are TRBV5-1 and TRBJ2-7; TRBD1 matches 9 bases. The V gene's germline CDR1 is SGHRS and CDR2 YFSETQ. After removal of 1 base from V and 7 bases from J, the junction contained 6 bases not matched to a gene. CDR3 length: 14 residues. CDR3: CASSLRQGEMEQYF. CDR3 DNA: TGCGCCAGCAGCTTGCGACAGGGGGAGATGGAGCAGTACTTC.

This chain links TRBV5-1 with TRBJ2-3; no clear D. Germline V CDR1 and CDR2: SGHRS, YFSETQ. V was pared by 4 bases and J by 5 bases, with 8 bases between. There are 12 residues in the CDR3. As DNA, the CDR3 is TGCGCCAGCAGCCTGCCCGAAGATACGCAGTATTTT. Its protein product is CASSLPEDTQYF. The full variable domain, completed using reference TRBV5-1 and TRBJ2-3, is KAGVTQTPRYLIKTRGQQVTLSCSPISGHRSVSWYQQTPGQGLQFLFEYFSETQRNKGNFPGRFSGRQFSNSRSEMNVSTLELGDSALYLCASSLPEDTQYFGPGTRLTVL.

This clonotype was detected ten times or more. CDR3 nucleotide sequence: TGTGCCAGCAGCCAAGGTGCAGTACAAGAGACCCAGTACTTC. It translates to CASSQGAVQETQYF. The V and J genes are TRBV3-1 and TRBJ2-5, with D uncertain. Trimming left V 1 base short and J 2 bases short, with 8 bases between. This CDR3 is built from 14 residues. Per the germline V gene, CDR1 is LGHDT and CDR2 is YNNKEL (reference sequence).

This chain joins TRBV20-1 and TRBJ1-4; no firm D call. This CDR3 has 13 residues. Trimming cost V 2 bases and J 6 bases, with 10 bases left between them. Germline V gene data show CDR1 as DFQATT and CDR2 as SNEGSKA (reference sequence). CDR3 residues: CSARNPRDEKLFF. The CDR3 DNA reads as TGCAGTGCTAGAAACCCAAGAGATGAAAAACTGTTTTTT.

The V gene is TRBV9, the J gene TRBJ1-1; D is unclear. V dropped 0 bases and J dropped 1 base, with 10 bases sitting between them. The CDR3 extends over 15 amino acids. CDR1 and CDR2 (germline): SGDLS, YYNGEE. CDR3 residues: CASSVGPGRNTEAFF. The CDR3 DNA is TGTGCCAGCAGCGTAGGTCCGGGCAGGAACACTGAAGCTTTCTTT.